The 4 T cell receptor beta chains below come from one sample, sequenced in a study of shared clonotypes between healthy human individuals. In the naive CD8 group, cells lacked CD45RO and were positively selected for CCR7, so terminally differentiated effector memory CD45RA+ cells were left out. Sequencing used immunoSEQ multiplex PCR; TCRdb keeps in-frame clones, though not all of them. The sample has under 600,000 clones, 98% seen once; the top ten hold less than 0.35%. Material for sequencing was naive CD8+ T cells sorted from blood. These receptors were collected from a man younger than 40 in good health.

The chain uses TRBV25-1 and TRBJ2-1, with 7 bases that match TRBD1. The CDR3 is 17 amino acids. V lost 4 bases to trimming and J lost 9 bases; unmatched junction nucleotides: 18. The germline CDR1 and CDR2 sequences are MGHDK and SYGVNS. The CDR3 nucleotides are TGTGCCAGCAGTGGAACAACCAGAGGGACAGTCCTTGGTGAGCAGTTCTTC. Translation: CASSGTTRGTVLGEQFF.

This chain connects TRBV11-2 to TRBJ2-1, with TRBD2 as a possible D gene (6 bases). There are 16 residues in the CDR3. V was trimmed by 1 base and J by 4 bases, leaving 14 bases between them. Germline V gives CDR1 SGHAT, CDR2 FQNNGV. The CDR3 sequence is CASSLGTGGRYNEQFF. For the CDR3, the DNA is TGTGCCAGCAGCTTAGGCACAGGAGGGCGTTACAATGAGCAGTTCTTC.

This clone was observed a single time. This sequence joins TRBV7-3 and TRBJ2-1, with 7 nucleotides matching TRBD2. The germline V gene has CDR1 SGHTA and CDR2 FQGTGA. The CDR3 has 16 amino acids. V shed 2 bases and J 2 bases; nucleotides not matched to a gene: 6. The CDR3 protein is CASSLGASGTYNEQFF. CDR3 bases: TGTGCCAGCAGCTTAGGTGCTAGCGGTACCTACAATGAGCAGTTCTTC.

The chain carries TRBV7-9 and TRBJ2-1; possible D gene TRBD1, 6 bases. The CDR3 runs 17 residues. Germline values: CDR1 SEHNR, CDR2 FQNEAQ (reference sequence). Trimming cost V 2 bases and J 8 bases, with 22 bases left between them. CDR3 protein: CASSLPTTAQGFDEQFF. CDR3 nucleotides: TGTGCCAGCAGCTTACCGACCACGGCACAGGGTTTCGATGAGCAGTTCTTC.